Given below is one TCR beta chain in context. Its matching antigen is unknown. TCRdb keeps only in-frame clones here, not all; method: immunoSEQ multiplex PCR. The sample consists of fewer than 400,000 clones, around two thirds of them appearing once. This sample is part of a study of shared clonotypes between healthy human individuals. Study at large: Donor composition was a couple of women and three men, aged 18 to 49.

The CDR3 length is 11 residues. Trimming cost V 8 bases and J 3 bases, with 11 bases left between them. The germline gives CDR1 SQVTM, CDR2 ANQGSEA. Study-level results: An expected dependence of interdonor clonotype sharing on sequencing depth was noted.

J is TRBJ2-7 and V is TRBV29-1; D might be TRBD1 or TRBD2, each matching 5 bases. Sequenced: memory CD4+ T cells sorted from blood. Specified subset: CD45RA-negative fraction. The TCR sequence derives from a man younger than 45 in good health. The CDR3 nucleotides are TGCAGCATCGGGACGGTCTACGAGCAGTACTTC. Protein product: CSIGTVYEQYF.